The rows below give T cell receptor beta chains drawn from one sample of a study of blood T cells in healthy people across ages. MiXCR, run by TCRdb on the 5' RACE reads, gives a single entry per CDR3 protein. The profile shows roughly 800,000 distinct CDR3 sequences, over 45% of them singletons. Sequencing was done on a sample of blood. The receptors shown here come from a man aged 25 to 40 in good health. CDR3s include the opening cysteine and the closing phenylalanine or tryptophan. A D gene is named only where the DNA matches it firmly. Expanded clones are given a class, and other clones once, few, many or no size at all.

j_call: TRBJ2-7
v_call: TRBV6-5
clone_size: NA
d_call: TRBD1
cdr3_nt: TGTGCCAGCAGGCAGCCGACAGGGCCAGGCGAGCAGTACTTC
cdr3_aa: CASRQPTGPGEQYF

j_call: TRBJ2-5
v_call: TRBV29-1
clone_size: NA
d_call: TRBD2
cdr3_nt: TGCAGCGTTGAATTCGCGGGGGGTCTAAAAGAGACCCAGTACTTC
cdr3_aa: CSVEFAGGLKETQYF

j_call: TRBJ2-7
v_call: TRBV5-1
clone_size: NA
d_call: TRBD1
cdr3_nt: TGCGCCAGCAGCAACAGACAGGGACAAAACTACGAGCAGTACTTC
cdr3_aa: CASSNRQGQNYEQYF

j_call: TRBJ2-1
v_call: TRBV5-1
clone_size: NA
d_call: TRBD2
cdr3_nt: TGCGCCAGCAGCTGGGGACTAGTAAGAGGCAATGAGCAGTTCTTC
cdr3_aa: CASSWGLVRGNEQFF

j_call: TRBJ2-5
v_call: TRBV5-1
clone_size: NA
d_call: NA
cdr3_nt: TGCGCCAGCAGCTTCGGGGGTTCGGGGTACAATGAGCAGTACTTC
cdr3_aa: CASSFGGSGYNEQYF

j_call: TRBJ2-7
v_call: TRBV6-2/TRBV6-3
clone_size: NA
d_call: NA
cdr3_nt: TGTGCCAGCAGTTTGACTCGGCAGGGAGGCGAGCAGTACTTC
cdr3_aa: CASSLTRQGGEQYF

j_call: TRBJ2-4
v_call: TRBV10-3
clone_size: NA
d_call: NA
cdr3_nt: TGTGCCATCAGTGAGTCCGCGGGGCCGGGTCTACGGTACTTC
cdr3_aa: CAISESAGPGLRYF

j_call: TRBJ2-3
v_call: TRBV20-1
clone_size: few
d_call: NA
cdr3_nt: TGCAGTGCAAGATGGGGGGGCGCAGATACGCAGTATTTT
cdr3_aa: CSARWGGADTQYF

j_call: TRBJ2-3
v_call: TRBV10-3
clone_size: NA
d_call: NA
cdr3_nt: TGTGCCATCAGTGAGTCGATGGGGGCGGCCACAGATACGCAGTATTTT
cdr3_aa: CAISESMGAATDTQYF

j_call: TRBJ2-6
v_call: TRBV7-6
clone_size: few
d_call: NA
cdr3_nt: TGTGCCAGCAGCCCTACCAGCACGGGGTACTCTGGGGCCAACGTCCTGACTTTC
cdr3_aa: CASSPTSTGYSGANVLTF

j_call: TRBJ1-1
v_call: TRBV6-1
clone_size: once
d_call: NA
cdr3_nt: TGTGCCAGCGGGTTCGTAGGGGGAACTGAAGCTTTCTTT
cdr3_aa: CASGFVGGTEAFF

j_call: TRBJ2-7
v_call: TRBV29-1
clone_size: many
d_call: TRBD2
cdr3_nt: TGCAGCGTTGAAGCGGGAGGGCCCGACGAGCAGTACTTC
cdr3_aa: CSVEAGGPDEQYF

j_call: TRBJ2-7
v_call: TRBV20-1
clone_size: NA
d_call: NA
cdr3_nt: TGCAGTGCTAGAGATCCGTACGGGACACCCGAGCAGTACTTC
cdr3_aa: CSARDPYGTPEQYF

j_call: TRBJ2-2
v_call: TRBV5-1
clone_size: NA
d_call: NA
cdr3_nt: TGCGCCAGCAGCTTGGGGGCCTCGAACATGAACACCGGGGAGCTGTTTTTT
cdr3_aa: CASSLGASNMNTGELFF

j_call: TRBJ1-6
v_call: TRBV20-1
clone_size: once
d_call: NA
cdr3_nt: TGCAGTGCTAGAGAGGTCGCTCATTCACCCCTCCACTTT
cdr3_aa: CSAREVAHSPLHF

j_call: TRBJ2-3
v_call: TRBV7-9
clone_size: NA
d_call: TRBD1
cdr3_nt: TGTGCCAGCAGCTTAGGCCGGCAGGGGGCTTACACAGATACGCGGTATTTT
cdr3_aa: CASSLGRQGAYTDTRYF

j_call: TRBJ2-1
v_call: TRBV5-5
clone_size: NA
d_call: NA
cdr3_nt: TGTGCCAGCAGCTGGACAGATCCCGGGACTGGAAATGAGCAGTTCTTC
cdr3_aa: CASSWTDPGTGNEQFF

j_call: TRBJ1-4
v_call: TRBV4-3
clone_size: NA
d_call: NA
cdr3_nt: TGCGCCAGCGGCCAAGATTTCGGGGCTGACGAAAAACTGTTTTTT
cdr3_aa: CASGQDFGADEKLFF

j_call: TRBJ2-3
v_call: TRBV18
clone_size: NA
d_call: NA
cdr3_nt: TGTGCCAGCTCGCTTTATGAAAGAGCAGATACGCAGTATTTT
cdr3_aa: CASSLYERADTQYF

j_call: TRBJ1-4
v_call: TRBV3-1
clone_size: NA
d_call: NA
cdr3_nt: TGTGCCAGCAGCCCCCCCGGGGGGACGCAAACTAATGAAAAACTGTTTTTT
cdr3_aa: CASSPPGGTQTNEKLFF

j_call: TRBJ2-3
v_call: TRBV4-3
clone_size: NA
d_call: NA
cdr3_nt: TGCGCCAGCAGCCAAGATAGCCTATCAGATACGCAGTATTTT
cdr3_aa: CASSQDSLSDTQYF

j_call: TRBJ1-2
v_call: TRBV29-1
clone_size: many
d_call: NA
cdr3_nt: TGCAGCGTTGAAGCGGGACCCTGGAGTGGCTACACCTTC
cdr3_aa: CSVEAGPWSGYTF

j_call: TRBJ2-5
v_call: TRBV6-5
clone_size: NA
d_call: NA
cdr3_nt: TGTGCCAGCCGGGGTGCTGGGGCTAAAGTAGGGACCCAGTACTTC
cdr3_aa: CASRGAGAKVGTQYF

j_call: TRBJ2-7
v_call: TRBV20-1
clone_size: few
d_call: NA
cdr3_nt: TGCAGTGCTAGAGGGAGTTCCTACGAGCAGTACTTC
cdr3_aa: CSARGSSYEQYF

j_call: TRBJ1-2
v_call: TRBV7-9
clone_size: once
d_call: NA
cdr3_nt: TGTGCCAGCAGCTTAGACCCCCAGGGTAGTGGCTACACCTTC
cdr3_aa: CASSLDPQGSGYTF

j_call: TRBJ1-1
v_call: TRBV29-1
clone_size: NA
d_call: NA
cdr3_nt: TGCAGCGGAGGCGGGGATCGCGGCACTGAAGCTTTCTTT
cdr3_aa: CSGGGDRGTEAFF

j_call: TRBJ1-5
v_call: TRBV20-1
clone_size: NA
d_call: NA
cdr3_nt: TGCAGTGCCCTGCCCCTGAGAGGTAGCAATCAGCCCCAGCATTTT
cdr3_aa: CSALPLRGSNQPQHF

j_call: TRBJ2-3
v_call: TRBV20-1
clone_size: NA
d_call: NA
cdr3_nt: TGCAGTGCTAGTTCCGGTGCGGCCCGAAGCACAGATACGCAGTATTTT
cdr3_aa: CSASSGAARSTDTQYF

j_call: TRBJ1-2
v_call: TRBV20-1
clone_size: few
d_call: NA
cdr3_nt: TGCAGTGCTAGTAGGATGCCAGGGTCTAACTATGGCTACACCTTC
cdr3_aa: CSASRMPGSNYGYTF

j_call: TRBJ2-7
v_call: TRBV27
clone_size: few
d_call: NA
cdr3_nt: TGTGCCAGCAGTTTATCGACAGGCTCCTACGAGCAGTACTTC
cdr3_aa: CASSLSTGSYEQYF

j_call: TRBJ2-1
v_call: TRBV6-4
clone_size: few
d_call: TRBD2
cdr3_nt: TGTGCCAGCAGAGCTATAGCGGGAGGAGGGCACAATGAGCAGTTCTTC
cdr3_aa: CASRAIAGGGHNEQFF

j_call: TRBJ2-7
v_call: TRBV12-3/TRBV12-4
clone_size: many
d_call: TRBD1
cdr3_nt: TGTGCCAGCAGTTTCGGGACAGGGGGAAGATACGAGCAGTACTTC
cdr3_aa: CASSFGTGGRYEQYF

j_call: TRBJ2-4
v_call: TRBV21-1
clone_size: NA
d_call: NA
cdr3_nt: TGTGCCAGCAGCAAACGACCCGGGATGAAATTAATAGCCAAAAACATTCAGTACTTC
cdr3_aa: CASSKRPGMKLIAKNIQYF

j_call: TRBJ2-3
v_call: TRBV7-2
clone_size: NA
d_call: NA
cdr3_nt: TGTGCCAGCAGCAAAACCGGGTCCCTGGCAGATACGCAGTATTTT
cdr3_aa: CASSKTGSLADTQYF

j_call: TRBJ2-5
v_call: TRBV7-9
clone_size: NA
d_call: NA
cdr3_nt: TGTGCCACTGCCGGGGGCGTAAGTGAGGGGACAGAGACCCAGTACTTC
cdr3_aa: CATAGGVSEGTETQYF

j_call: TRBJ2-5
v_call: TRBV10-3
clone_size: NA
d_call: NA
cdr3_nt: TGTGCCATCAGTGAGTCATCATTCGGACAGCAAGAGACCCAGTACTTC
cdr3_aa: CAISESSFGQQETQYF

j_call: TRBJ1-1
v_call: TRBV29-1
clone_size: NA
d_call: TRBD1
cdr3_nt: TGCAGCGTTGGTCGACAGGGGAAGGACACTGAAGCTTTCTTT
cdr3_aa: CSVGRQGKDTEAFF

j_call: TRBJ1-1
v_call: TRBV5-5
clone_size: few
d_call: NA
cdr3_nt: TGTGCCAGCAGCGTTGGGGGGTTGGGGGTAGACATGAACACTGAAGCTTTCTTT
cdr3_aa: CASSVGGLGVDMNTEAFF

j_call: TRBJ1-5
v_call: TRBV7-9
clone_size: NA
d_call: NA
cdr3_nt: TGTGCCAGCAGCTTAGACTCGGGTTTCCAGCCCCAGCATTTT
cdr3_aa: CASSLDSGFQPQHF

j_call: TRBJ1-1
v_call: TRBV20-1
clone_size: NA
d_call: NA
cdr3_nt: TGCAGTGCTTCCCCGCGGACTGAAGCTTTCTTT
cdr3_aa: CSASPRTEAFF

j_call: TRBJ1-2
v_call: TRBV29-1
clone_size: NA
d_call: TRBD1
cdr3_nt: TGCAGCGCCGTCTCGGACAGGGCTGGAGGCTACACCTTC
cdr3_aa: CSAVSDRAGGYTF

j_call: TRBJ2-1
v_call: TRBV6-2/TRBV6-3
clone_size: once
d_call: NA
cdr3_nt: TGTGCCAGCAGTGATGAACTAGTTTATGAGCAGTTCTTC
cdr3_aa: CASSDELVYEQFF

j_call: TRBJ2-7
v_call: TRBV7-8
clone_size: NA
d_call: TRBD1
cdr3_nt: TGTGCCAGCAGCTCGGGAAGACAGGGAACCTACGAGCAGTACTTC
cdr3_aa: CASSSGRQGTYEQYF

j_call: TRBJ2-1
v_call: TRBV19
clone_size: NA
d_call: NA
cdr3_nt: TGTGCCAGTAGTATAAACGGGGATCTCTGGGAGCAGTTCTTC
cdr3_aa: CASSINGDLWEQFF

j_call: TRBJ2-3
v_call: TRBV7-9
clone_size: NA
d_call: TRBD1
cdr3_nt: TGTGCCAGCAGGCCCGGGACAGGCATCACAGATACGCAGTATTTT
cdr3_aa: CASRPGTGITDTQYF

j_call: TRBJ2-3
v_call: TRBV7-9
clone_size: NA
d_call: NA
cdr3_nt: TGTGCCAGCAGCTCCTCCGGGGGTGGGCAGTATTTT
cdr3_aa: CASSSSGGGQYF